The 8 T cell receptor beta chains listed next were all sequenced from one sample in a study of T cell responses to AZD1222 COVID-19 vaccine. Clones were sequenced by immunoSEQ multiplex PCR, and TCRdb holds only the in-frame ones, with some missing. The sample lists about 160,000 clones; 94% were seen once. Sequenced here: peripheral blood, sampled on day 0 of AZD1222 vaccination. The receptors were gathered from an adult in good health.

V usage is TRBV29-1 and J usage is TRBJ1-2; D not resolved. The ends were cut back, 1 base at V and 14 bases at J, with 5 bases in the middle. The CDR3 is 8 residues long. Looked up from germline, CDR1 is SQVTM and CDR2 is ANQGSEA. The CDR3 sequence is CSVEGGTF. In DNA form, the CDR3 reads TGCAGCGTTGAAGGAGGAACCTTC.

The chain joins TRBV7-2 to TRBJ2-3; D perhaps matches TRBD2 (6 bases). The CDR3 is 14 residues long. The V end lost 1 base, the J end lost 7 bases, and 12 bases lay between the germline ends. Germline V lookup: CDR1 SGHTA, CDR2 FQGNSA. The CDR3 DNA is TGTGCCAGCAGCTTAGGATCAGGGAGGAATACGCAGTATTTT. It yields the protein CASSLGSGRNTQYF.

V and J are TRBV6-2 or TRBV6-3 and TRBJ2-1; perhaps D is TRBD1 or TRBD2 (5 bases each). CDR1 MNHEY and CDR2 SVGEGT come from the germline V gene. With 2 bases removed from V and 2 bases from J, the gap between germline ends came to 13 bases. CDR3 length: 16 residues. CDR3 residues: CASSYQYGAAYNEQFF. CDR3 nucleotide sequence: TGTGCCAGCAGTTACCAGTACGGGGCTGCCTACAATGAGCAGTTCTTC.

V and J are TRBV18 and TRBJ1-6; no clear D gene. The V end was cut by 3 bases, the J end by 4 bases, with 1 base between. Germline V gene lookup returns CDR1 KGHSH and CDR2 LQKENI. This CDR3 is built from 12 residues. CDR3 sequence (DNA): TGTGCCAGCTCACCTTATAATTCACCCCTCCACTTT. Its translation: CASSPYNSPLHF.

V gene TRBV7-3 combines with J gene TRBJ2-3; D is possibly TRBD2 (6 bases). V lost 3 bases and J 3 bases, leaving 16 bases between the germline ends. CDR3 length: 16 residues. Germline CDR1 and CDR2: SGHTA and FQGTGA. The CDR3 DNA reads TGTGCCAGCAGCTTGCGGGGTGGGCTAGGGACAGATACGCAGTATTTT. Amino acid sequence: CASSLRGGLGTDTQYF.

This chain joins TRBV10-1 and TRBJ2-7; D is undetermined. V was clipped by 3 bases and J by 1 base, with 10 bases between them. The CDR3 totals 14 residues. Germline CDR1 WNHNN, CDR2 SYGVQD (reference sequence). The CDR3 bases are TGCGCCAGCAGTGATTCCTGGGCTTCCTACGAGCAGTACGTC. Protein sequence: CASSDSWASYEQYV.

The rearrangement uses TRBV5-4 and TRBJ1-1; D ambiguous. The V end was cut by 4 bases, the J end by 0 bases, with 13 bases between. The germline gives CDR1 SGHNT, CDR2 YYREEE (reference sequence). CDR3 length equals 15 residues. The CDR3 here is CASSVRAPMNTEAFF. The CDR3 coding sequence is TGTGCCAGCAGCGTACGGGCCCCAATGAACACTGAAGCTTTCTTT.

This chain uses TRBV6-5 with TRBJ2-7; 14 nucleotides align to TRBD2. The germline V gene has CDR1 MNHEY and CDR2 SVGAGI. With V trimmed by 5 bases and J by 4 bases, 4 bases remained unmatched. This CDR3 has 15 residues. Here the CDR3 DNA reads TGTGCCAGCAGTCCCGGGACTAGCGGGAGTTACGAGCAGTACGTC. It is translated as CASSPGTSGSYEQYV.